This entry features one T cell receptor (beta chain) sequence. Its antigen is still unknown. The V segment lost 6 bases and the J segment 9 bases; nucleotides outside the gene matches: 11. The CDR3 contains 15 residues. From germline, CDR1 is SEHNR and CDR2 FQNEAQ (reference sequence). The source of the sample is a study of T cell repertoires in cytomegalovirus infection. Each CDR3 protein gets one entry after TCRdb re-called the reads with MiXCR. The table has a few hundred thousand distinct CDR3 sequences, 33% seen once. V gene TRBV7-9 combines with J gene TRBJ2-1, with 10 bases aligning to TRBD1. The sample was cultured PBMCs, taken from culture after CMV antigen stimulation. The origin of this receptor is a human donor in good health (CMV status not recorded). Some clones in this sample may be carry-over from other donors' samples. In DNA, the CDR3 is TGTGCCAGCAGTATTGGGACAGGGGAGTTTTGTGAGCAGTTCTTC. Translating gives CASSIGTGEFCEQFF.